A selection of T cell receptor beta chains follows, all from one sample in a study of cytomegalovirus exposure and HLA in healthy donors. Assay: immunoSEQ multiplex PCR; the TCRdb copy retains only in-frame clones and omits some. The sample holds 200,000 to 250,000 clones. The sample taken for sequencing was PBMCs. These TCRs come from a woman under 40 in good health and CMV-seropositive. CDR3s include the opening cysteine and the closing phenylalanine or tryptophan. The D gene is left open where the match is weak.

j_call d_call v_call cdr3_nt cdr3_aa
TRBJ2-1 TRBD2 TRBV9 TGTGCCAGCAGCCCAGAACTAGCGGGTTTGTATGGTGAGCAGTTCTTC CASSPELAGLYGEQFF
TRBJ1-5 . TRBV6-5 TGTGCCAGCAGCCATGACAGGAGTAATCAGCCCCAGCATTTT CASSHDRSNQPQHF
TRBJ2-7 TRBD2 TRBV28 TGTGCCACCTTGAGGGGGACACTAGCGGGAGGGCCCTACGAGCAGTACTTC CATLRGTLAGGPYEQYF
TRBJ2-5 TRBD2 TRBV10-2 TGCGCCAGCAGTAGCGTAGCGGGGGGGCTGGAGACCCAGTACTTC CASSSVAGGLETQYF
TRBJ1-5 TRBD1 TRBV13 TGTGCCAGCAGCTTCACACAGGGGTTGGACAATCAGCCCCAGCATTTT CASSFTQGLDNQPQHF
TRBJ2-1 TRBD2 TRBV2 TGTGCCAGCAGAATGACTAGCGGGGGGGCTGGGCAGTTCTTC CASRMTSGGAGQFF
TRBJ1-3 . TRBV29-1 TGCAGCGTTGGATTGCGGGGGCCTGGAAACACCATATATTTT CSVGLRGPGNTIYF
TRBJ1-1 TRBD1 TRBV15 TGTGCCACCAGCAGGGCTATGGCACAGGGGGCTCGAGCTTTCTTT CATSRAMAQGARAFF
TRBJ2-1 TRBD2 TRBV10-2 TGCGCCAGCACGTCCCCAGCGGGAGGAGCCCACAATGAGCAGTTCTTC CASTSPAGGAHNEQFF
TRBJ2-1 . TRBV18 TGTGCCAGCTCACCAATCAGGGGGGTCGATGAGCAGTTCTTC CASSPIRGVDEQFF
TRBJ1-2 . TRBV30 TGTGCCTGGGCCAGGGAGGCCATTAACTATGGCTACACCTTC CAWAREAINYGYTF
TRBJ1-2 . TRBV14 TGTGCCAGCAGCCAAGGACAGACCAATGGCTACACCTTC CASSQGQTNGYTF
TRBJ1-3 . TRBV4-2 TGTGCCAGCAGCCAAGACAGGGGTCCTGACTCTGGAAACACCATATATTTT CASSQDRGPDSGNTIYF
TRBJ1-2 TRBD1 TRBV2 TGTGCCGAACTCCGGACAGGTCGCTATGGCTACACCTTC CAELRTGRYGYTF
TRBJ2-7 . TRBV5-1 TGCGCCAGCAGCTTGTACAGCTCCTACGAGCAGTACTTC CASSLYSSYEQYF
TRBJ1-2 . TRBV9 TGTGCCAGCAGCCGAACGGGACTGATAAACTATGGCTACACCTTC CASSRTGLINYGYTF